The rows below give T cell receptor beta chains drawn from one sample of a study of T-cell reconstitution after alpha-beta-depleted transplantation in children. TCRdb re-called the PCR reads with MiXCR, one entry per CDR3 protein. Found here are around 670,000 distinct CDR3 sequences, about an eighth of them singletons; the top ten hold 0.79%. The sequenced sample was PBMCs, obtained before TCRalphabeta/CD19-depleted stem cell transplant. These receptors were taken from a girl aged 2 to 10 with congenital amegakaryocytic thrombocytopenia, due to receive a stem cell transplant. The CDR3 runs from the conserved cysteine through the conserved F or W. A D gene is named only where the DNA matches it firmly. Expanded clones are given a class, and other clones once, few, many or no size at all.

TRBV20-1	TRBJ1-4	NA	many	TGCAGTGCTAGAGATCCAGGGAATGAAAAACTGTTTTTT	CSARDPGNEKLFF
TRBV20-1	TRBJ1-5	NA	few	TGCAGTGCTCGGCGGGGTGGCCCCAATCAGCCCCAGCATTTT	CSARRGGPNQPQHF
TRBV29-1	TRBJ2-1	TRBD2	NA	TGCAGCGTTAGGGGCGGGGGGGGCTCCTACAATGAGCAGTTCTTC	CSVRGGGGSYNEQFF
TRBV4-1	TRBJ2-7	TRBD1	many	TGCGCCAGCAGCCAAGGAACAGGGGTTGGCGAGCAGTACTTC	CASSQGTGVGEQYF
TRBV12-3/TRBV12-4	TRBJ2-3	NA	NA	TGTGCCAGCAGCCTACTTACGGGAAGCACAGATACGCAGTATTTT	CASSLLTGSTDTQYF
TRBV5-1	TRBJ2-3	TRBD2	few	TGCGCCAGCTGTAAGCGGGGATCCACAGATACGCAGTATTTT	CASCKRGSTDTQYF
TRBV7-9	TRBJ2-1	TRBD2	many	TGTGCCAGCAGCTACACCGGGACTAACAATGAGCAGTTCTTC	CASSYTGTNNEQFF
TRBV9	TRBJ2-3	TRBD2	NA	TGTGCCAGCAGCGCCGATAGCGGGAGGGGGACAGATACGCAGTATTTT	CASSADSGRGTDTQYF
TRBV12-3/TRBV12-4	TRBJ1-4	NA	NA	TGTGCCAGCAGTCCCTCGGGGGGTCCCGAAAAACTGTTTTTT	CASSPSGGPEKLFF
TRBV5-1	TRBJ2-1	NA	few	TGCGCCAGCAGCACCACCTGGGGGGTCGGGTACAATGAGCAGTTCTTC	CASSTTWGVGYNEQFF
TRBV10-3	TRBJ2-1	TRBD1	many	TGTGCCAACTCTCCACAGGGGTTAGTCGGCAATGAGCAGTTCTTC	CANSPQGLVGNEQFF
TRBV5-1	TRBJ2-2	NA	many	TGCGCCAGCAGCCTGGGGGACGTATCGGTCGGGGAGCTGTTTTTT	CASSLGDVSVGELFF
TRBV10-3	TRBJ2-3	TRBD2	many	TGTGCCATCAGTGAGTCCCGGCTAGCGGGAGGGCCTGAGCATTTT	CAISESRLAGGPEHF
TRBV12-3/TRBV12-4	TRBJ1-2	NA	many	TGTGCCAGCAGTCCCCGAAGGGGCCCGGTTAACTTC	CASSPRRGPVNF
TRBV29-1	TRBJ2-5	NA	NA	TGCAGCGTTGAAGGCTGGACAGCTCAAGAGCCCCAGTACTTC	CSVEGWTAQEPQYF
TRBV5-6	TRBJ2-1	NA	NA	TGTGCCAGCAGCTTTGCATCGGAGAGTCGGTTCTTC	CASSFASESRFF
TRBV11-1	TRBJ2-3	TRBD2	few	TGTGCCAGCAGCTCGGGACCTAGCGGGAGGGTGGGGGCCACAGATACGCAGTATTTT	CASSSGPSGRVGATDTQYF
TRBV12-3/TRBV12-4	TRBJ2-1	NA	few	TGTGCCAGCAGTCTACAGGGCCCAATGGATGAGCAGTTCTTC	CASSLQGPMDEQFF
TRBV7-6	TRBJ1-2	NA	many	TGTGCCAGCAGCTTGTCCGACCACTATGGCTACACCTTC	CASSLSDHYGYTF
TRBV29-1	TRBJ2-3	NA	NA	TGCAGCGTCGATCCAGGGGGGGGCGAAACGCAGTATTTT	CSVDPGGGETQYF
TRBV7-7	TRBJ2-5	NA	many	TGTGCCAGCAGCCTGGGGGCTAGCGGATTACAAAAACAAGAGACCCAGTACTTC	CASSLGASGLQKQETQYF
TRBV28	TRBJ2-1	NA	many	TGTGCCAGCAGTTTATCCCGAAGGAACAATGAGCAGTTCTTC	CASSLSRRNNEQFF
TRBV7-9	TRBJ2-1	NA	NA	TGTGCCACCCGTCGGACGAATTACAATGAGCAGTTCTTC	CATRRTNYNEQFF
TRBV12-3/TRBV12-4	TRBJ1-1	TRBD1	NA	TGTGCCAGCAGTTTGAATTGGCCAGGGGGCTTGAACACTGAAGCTTTCTTT	CASSLNWPGGLNTEAFF
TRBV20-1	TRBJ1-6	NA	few	TGCAGTGCTAGAGATTGGCAGAGCAAAAATTCACCCCTCCACTTT	CSARDWQSKNSPLHF
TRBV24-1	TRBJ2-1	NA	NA	TGTGCCACCAGTGATTTTTCTGGGATTGAAAACAATGAGCAGTTCTTC	CATSDFSGIENNEQFF
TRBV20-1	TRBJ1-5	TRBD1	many	TGCAGTGCAATCGGGACAGTTAATCAGCCCCAGCATTTT	CSAIGTVNQPQHF
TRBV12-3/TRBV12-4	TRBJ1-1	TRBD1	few	TGTGCCAGCAGCTCACAGGGGGGTAGCACTGAAGCTTTCTTT	CASSSQGGSTEAFF
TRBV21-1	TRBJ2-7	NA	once	TGTGCCAGCAGCAAAGGTTCGAAAAAGGGAATCTATTCCTACGAGCAGTACTTC	CASSKGSKKGIYSYEQYF
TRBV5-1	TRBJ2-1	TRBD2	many	TGCGCCAGCAGCTCTCTAGCGGGAGACACTGAGCAGTTCTTC	CASSSLAGDTEQFF
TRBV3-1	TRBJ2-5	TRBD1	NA	TGTGCCAGCAGCCGGCGGACAGGGGGCGGAGGAGAGACCCAGTACTTC	CASSRRTGGGGETQYF
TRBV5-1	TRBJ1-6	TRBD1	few	TGCGCCAGCAGCGGACAGGGAGGCTCTGATTCACCCCTCCACTTT	CASSGQGGSDSPLHF
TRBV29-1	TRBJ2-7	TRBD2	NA	TGCAGCGTCGAAGGACTAGGCCCCCACGAGCAGTACTTC	CSVEGLGPHEQYF
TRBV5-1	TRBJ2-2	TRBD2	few	TGCGCCAGCAGCTTTAAACTAGCGGGAGACACCGGGGAGCTGTTTTTT	CASSFKLAGDTGELFF
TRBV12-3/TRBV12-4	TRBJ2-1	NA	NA	TGTGCCACCGTGTCCAATGAGCAGTTCTTC	CATVSNEQFF
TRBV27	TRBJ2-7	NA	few	TGTGCCAGCAGTCGCCCCGCTCCTCACGAGCAGTACTTC	CASSRPAPHEQYF
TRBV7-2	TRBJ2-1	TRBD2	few	TGTGCCAGCAGCTACTCTTACCCTTCGACTAGCGAGTCACTGAGCTCCTACAATGAGCAGTTCTTC	CASSYSYPSTSESLSSYNEQFF
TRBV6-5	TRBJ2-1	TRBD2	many	TGTGCCAGCAGTTACTCGAGTAGCGGGAGAGGCAATGAGCAGTTCTTC	CASSYSSSGRGNEQFF
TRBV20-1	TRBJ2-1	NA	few	TGCAGTGCGCCTGCCCCCGCGGCGGCTCAGAATGAGCAGTTCTTC	CSAPAPAAAQNEQFF
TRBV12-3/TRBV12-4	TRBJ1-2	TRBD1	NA	TGTGCCAGCAGCAGGACAGGGTGGGATGGCTACACCTTC	CASSRTGWDGYTF
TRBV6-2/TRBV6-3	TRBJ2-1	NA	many	TGTGCCAGCAGTTACACTTCTCAAGTCGATGAGCAGTTCTTC	CASSYTSQVDEQFF
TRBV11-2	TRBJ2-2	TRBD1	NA	TGTGCCAGCAGGGAAGGGACAGGCTGGCCCGGGGAGCTGTTTTTT	CASREGTGWPGELFF
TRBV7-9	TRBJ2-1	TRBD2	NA	TGTGCCAGCAGCACTCAACTAGCGGGCGTTGATGAGCAGTTCTTC	CASSTQLAGVDEQFF
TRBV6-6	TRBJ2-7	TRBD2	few	TGTGCCACCACCGGGGGGAGCGAGCAGTACTTC	CATTGGSEQYF
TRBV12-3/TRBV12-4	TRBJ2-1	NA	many	TGTGCCAGCAGTTTTCCAAGACAGCTCAATGAGCAGTTCTTC	CASSFPRQLNEQFF